This passage covers 12 T cell receptor beta chains from one sample sequenced in a study of chemoradiotherapy in HPV16-positive cancers. The repertoire was sequenced with immunoSEQ multiplex PCR; TCRdb's copy has only in-frame clones and lacks some. The sample contains around 9,800 clones, about 68% of which appear only once. Sampling took place from a patient who underwent chemoradiotherapy. These receptors were obtained from a human donor with HPV-associated anogenital cancer.

The chain is built from TRBV12-5 and TRBJ2-1; tentatively, D is TRBD2 (7 bases). The CDR3 consists of 15 residues. The germline V gene has CDR1 LGHNT and CDR2 FRNRAP. The V gene lost 6 bases and the J gene lost 0 bases, with 12 bases spanning the gap. The CDR3, as DNA: TGTGCTAGTGGCAAGGGGGGGAGCTCCTACAATGAGCAGTTCTTC. Translated: CASGKGGSSYNEQFF.

The chain has TRBV11-3 and TRBJ2-6; no firm D call. This CDR3 is 18 amino acids long. The germline V gene encodes CDR1 SGHNT and CDR2 YENEEA. Trimming pared 5 bases from V and 0 bases from J, leaving 17 bases between. The CDR3 is CASSPPGALRSGANVLTF. The CDR3 bases are TGTGCCAGCAGCCCCCCGGGCGCCCTCCGCTCTGGGGCCAACGTCCTGACTTTC.

This rearrangement joins TRBV18 to TRBJ1-1; D is possibly TRBD1 (6 bases). Trimming left V 3 bases short and J 7 bases short, with 24 bases between. Germline V lookup: CDR1 KGHSH, CDR2 LQKENI. The CDR3 loop spans 17 amino acids. CDR3 nucleotide sequence: TGTGCCAGCTCACCTTATAGGTTGGGGCAGGGGCATTATGAAGCTTTCTTT. Protein sequence: CASSPYRLGQGHYEAFF. The full variable domain, with the rest looked up from reference TRBV18 and TRBJ1-1, is NAGVMQNPRHLVRRRGQEARLRCSPMKGHSHVYWYRQLPEEGLKFMVYLQKENIIDESGMPKERFSAEFPKEGPSILRIQQVVRGDSAAYFCASSPYRLGQGHYEAFFGQGTRLTVV.

This clone was seen a few times. The J gene is TRBJ2-1, the V gene TRBV9; D ambiguous. The V and J ends lost 0 bases and 1 base respectively, with 2 bases between them. Looked up from germline, CDR1 is SGDLS and CDR2 is YYNGEE. The CDR3 consists of 13 residues. As DNA, the CDR3 is TGTGCCAGCAGCGTAGCGTCCTACAATGAGCAGTTCTTC. Amino acids: CASSVASYNEQFF.

As for this clone: The sample holds other DNA sequences that translate to the same CDR3. The rearrangement links TRBV6-5 to TRBJ1-4; D is undetermined. The germline V gene encodes CDR1 MNHEY and CDR2 SVGAGI. The CDR3 is 14 amino acids. Trimming removed 7 bases at V and 6 bases at J, with 15 bases between. In nucleotides, the CDR3 is TGTGCCAGCAAGGACCAAGGATGGGATGAAAAACTGTTTTTT. Translated, it gives CASKDQGWDEKLFF.

V usage is TRBV29-1 and J usage is TRBJ1-2; D is ambiguous. The CDR3 length is 11 residues. Trimming took off 7 bases at V and 2 bases at J, with 8 bases between the two ends. Per the germline V gene, CDR1 is SQVTM and CDR2 is ANQGSEA. The CDR3 bases are TGCAGCGCGGGAACCAACTATGGCTACACCTTC. Translation gives CSAGTNYGYTF.

The V call is TRBV19, the J call TRBJ2-5; D unresolved. Germline loops: CDR1 LNHDA, CDR2 SQIVND (reference sequence). The CDR3 spans 13 residues. Trimming cost V 0 bases and J 7 bases, with 9 bases left between them. CDR3 nucleotide sequence: TGTGCCAGTAGTATAGAGGCCCGAGGGACCCAGTACTTC. Amino acid sequence: CASSIEARGTQYF.

The V and J genes are TRBV20-1 and TRBJ2-1; D gene uncertain. Between the trimmed V and J ends, which lost 5 bases and 5 bases, there was a span of 7 bases. In germline, CDR1 is DFQATT, CDR2 SNEGSKA (reference sequence). CDR3 length: 11 residues. Here the CDR3 DNA reads TGCAGTGCTGGCTCAAACAATGAGCAGTTCTTC. Its protein is CSAGSNNEQFF.

The chain is built from TRBV5-1 and TRBJ2-1, with 12 bases identical to TRBD2. This CDR3 contains 16 residues. V lost 2 bases, J lost 4 bases, and 4 bases stayed unmatched. Per the germline V gene, CDR1 is SGHRS and CDR2 is YFSETQ. In DNA, the CDR3 is TGCGCCAGCAGCTTTTCGACTAGCGGGGGATACAATGAGCAGTTCTTC. Its translation: CASSFSTSGGYNEQFF.

The CDR3, as DNA: TGCGCCAGCAGCTTGGCCTTACAGGGTCTTAAGAGACCCCAGTACTTC. Amino acids: CASSLALQGLKRPQYF. V and J are TRBV5-1 and TRBJ2-5, with D maybe TRBD1 (6 bases). CDR1 SGHRS and CDR2 YFSETQ come from the germline V gene. V gave up 0 bases and J gave up 9 bases, with 21 bases separating them. The CDR3 is made up of 16 amino acids.

This clone turned up a few times. The chain combines TRBV5-1 with TRBJ2-4; 7 bases agree with TRBD1. The V and J ends lost 1 base and 8 bases, in that order; junction bases with no gene match: 9. Germline CDR1 SGHRS, CDR2 YFSETQ. The CDR3 is 15 amino acids. CDR3 loop: CASSLLGTASDIQYF. CDR3 in DNA: TGCGCCAGCAGCTTGTTGGGGACAGCGTCCGACATTCAGTACTTC.

The table lists this clone with a few counts. V usage is TRBV19 and J usage is TRBJ1-2; 10 bases map to TRBD1. V lost 6 bases and J lost 6; bases outside the gene matches: 7. The CDR3 runs 14 residues. The germline CDR1 and CDR2 sequences are LNHDA and SQIVND (reference sequence). CDR3 coding DNA: TGTGCCAGTAGGTTCCGACAGGGGGCTGATGGCTACACCTTC. Translated, it gives CASRFRQGADGYTF.